These T cell receptor beta chains were read from a single sample in a study of shared clonotypes between healthy human individuals. Using immunoSEQ multiplex PCR, the repertoire was profiled, and TCRdb retains in-frame clones only, with some absent. This sample has 550,000 to 850,000 clones, with over 65% found just once. Material: memory CD4+ T cells sorted from blood. Source of these receptors: a woman aged 30 to 39 in good health. The CDR3 runs from the conserved cysteine through the conserved F or W. A D gene is named only where the DNA matches it firmly. Some rows have no size entry. The others give once, few or many, or a class for an expanded clone.

TRBD1,NA,TRBJ2-4,TRBV4-2,CASSQRGQGRWVENIQYF,TGTGCCAGCAGCCAACGTGGACAGGGCCGGTGGGTGGAAAACATTCAGTACTTC
NA,NA,TRBJ1-4,TRBV7-6,CASSLARGVGEKLFF,TGTGCCAGCAGCTTAGCGCGGGGTGTAGGGGAAAAACTGTTTTTT
NA,NA,TRBJ1-1,TRBV5-1,CASRDGNTEAFF,TGCGCCAGCAGGGACGGGAACACTGAAGCTTTCTTT
NA,NA,TRBJ2-2,TRBV6-4,CASSSEGGELFF,TGTGCCAGCAGTTCAGAGGGCGGGGAGCTGTTTTTT
TRBD1,NA,TRBJ1-4,TRBV5-6,CASSGRQGGNEKLFF,TGTGCCAGCAGCGGGAGACAGGGGGGTAATGAAAAACTGTTTTTT
NA,once,TRBJ1-4,TRBV19,CASSMTANEKLFF,TGTGCCAGTAGTATGACCGCTAATGAAAAACTGTTTTTT
TRBD1,few,TRBJ1-1,TRBV7-9,CASRGQGVTEAFF,TGTGCCAGCCGCGGACAGGGCGTTACTGAAGCTTTCTTT
TRBD1,many,TRBJ1-1,TRBV10-1,CASSEGGLTEAFF,TGCGCCAGCAGTGAAGGGGGCCTAACTGAAGCTTTCTTT
NA,NA,TRBJ2-7,TRBV5-5,CASSLDSQAYEQYF,TGTGCCAGCAGCTTGGACAGCCAAGCCTACGAGCAGTACTTC
TRBD2,NA,TRBJ2-3,TRBV7-2,CASSLRARAGPAPPDTQYF,TGTGCCAGCAGCTTACGCGCCAGAGCGGGACCCGCCCCCCCAGATACGCAGTATTTT
NA,many,TRBJ2-7,TRBV1,CTSSQAAGRSYSPVGYEQYF,TGCACCAGCAGCCAAGCTGCGGGTAGAAGCTACTCCCCGGTGGGTTACGAGCAGTACTTC
NA,NA,TRBJ1-1,TRBV11-1,CASSLARPENTEAFF,TGTGCCAGCAGCTTAGCGCGTCCGGAGAACACTGAAGCTTTCTTT
NA,NA,TRBJ1-3,TRBV6-1,CASSGTASGNTIYF,TGTGCCAGCAGTGGTACAGCCTCTGGAAACACCATATATTTT
NA,once,TRBJ2-5,TRBV28,CASSSQGETQYF,TGTGCCAGCAGTTCCCAAGGAGAGACCCAGTACTTC
NA,NA,TRBJ2-1,TRBV5-1,CASSFSQATYNEQFF,TGCGCCAGCAGCTTTAGCCAGGCCACTTACAATGAGCAGTTCTTC
TRBD2,NA,TRBJ2-2,TRBV19,CASRRTLAGGTGELFF,TGTGCCAGTAGGAGGACTCTAGCGGGAGGGACCGGGGAGCTGTTTTTT
TRBD1,few,TRBJ2-3,TRBV25-1,CASSRDRSTDTQYF,TGTGCCAGCAGCAGGGACAGGAGCACAGATACGCAGTATTTT
NA,NA,TRBJ1-1,TRBV11-3,CASSFARNTEAFF,TGTGCCAGCAGCTTTGCCAGGAACACTGAAGCTTTCTTT
TRBD1,NA,TRBJ2-3,TRBV5-1,CASSLGQATVDTQYF,TGCGCCAGCAGCTTAGGACAGGCGACCGTGGATACGCAGTATTTT
NA,NA,TRBJ2-2,TRBV11-2,CASSWVRADTGELFF,TGTGCCAGCAGCTGGGTCAGGGCGGACACCGGGGAGCTGTTTTTT
TRBD1,NA,TRBJ1-1,TRBV7-9,CASSKGTGRQGEAFF,TGTGCCAGCAGCAAAGGGACAGGGAGACAGGGTGAAGCTTTCTTT
NA,NA,TRBJ2-1,TRBV7-3,CASSLTPEYYNEQFF,TGTGCCAGCAGCTTAACGCCGGAGTACTACAATGAGCAGTTCTTC
NA,NA,TRBJ1-1,TRBV7-9,CASSLWGLAEGSEAFF,TGTGCCAGCAGCTTATGGGGACTGGCCGAGGGTAGTGAAGCTTTCTTT
TRBD2,NA,TRBJ2-2,TRBV6-6,CASSYSLAGVTGELFF,TGTGCCAGCAGTTACTCTCTAGCGGGAGTTACCGGGGAGCTGTTTTTT
TRBD1,NA,TRBJ2-5,TRBV28,CASSAPGQGRETQYF,TGTGCCAGCAGTGCCCCGGGACAGGGGAGAGAGACCCAGTACTTC
TRBD2,NA,TRBJ2-1,TRBV2,CASSQGLAGYNEQFF,TGTGCCAGCAGTCAAGGACTAGCGGGATACAATGAGCAGTTCTTC
NA,NA,TRBJ2-4,TRBV14,CASSQLGTRANIQYF,TGTGCCAGCAGCCAACTCGGGACGAGGGCGAACATTCAGTACTTC
NA,NA,TRBJ1-3,TRBV5-1,CASSQQGVAGNTIYF,TGCGCCAGCAGTCAGCAGGGAGTAGCTGGAAACACCATATATTTT
NA,NA,TRBJ2-5,TRBV7-9,CASSLEPGSWETQYF,TGTGCCAGCAGCTTAGAGCCAGGGAGTTGGGAGACCCAGTACTTC
TRBD2,NA,TRBJ2-1,TRBV2,CASSGGLAGLKKYNEQFF,TGTGCCAGCAGTGGCGGACTAGCGGGACTAAAGAAGTACAATGAGCAGTTCTTC
NA,NA,TRBJ2-3,TRBV11-2,CASSLEPPSQGGTDTQYF,TGTGCCAGCAGCTTAGAGCCGCCTTCCCAGGGAGGAACAGATACGCAGTATTTT
TRBD2,NA,TRBJ2-7,TRBV19,CASSSSSVRGGTYEQYF,TGTGCCAGTAGTAGCTCCTCCGTCCGCGGGGGGACCTACGAGCAGTACTTC
NA,NA,TRBJ1-5,TRBV18,CASSPQDSNQPQHF,TGTGCCAGCTCACCGCAGGACAGCAATCAGCCCCAGCATTTT
NA,few,TRBJ1-1,TRBV5-6,CASSSETGDTEAFF,TGTGCCAGCAGCTCAGAGACAGGAGACACTGAAGCTTTCTTT
NA,NA,TRBJ2-7,TRBV27,CASSLAGKWYEQYF,TGTGCCAGCAGTTTAGCGGGAAAATGGTACGAGCAGTACTTC
NA,NA,TRBJ1-2,TRBV29-1,CSVQQRSDTF,TGCAGCGTCCAGCAAAGATCCGACACCTTC
NA,NA,TRBJ2-5,TRBV19,CASSIAFQETQYF,TGTGCCAGTAGTATCGCCTTTCAAGAGACCCAGTACTTC
TRBD2,NA,TRBJ2-7,TRBV9,CASSETLAGGAYEQYF,TGTGCCAGCAGCGAGACACTAGCGGGGGGAGCCTACGAGCAGTACTTC
TRBD1,many,TRBJ2-5,TRBV11-2,CASGGQGTRETQYF,TGTGCCAGCGGCGGACAGGGGACTCGAGAGACCCAGTACTTC
TRBD1,NA,TRBJ1-2,TRBV2,CAGTGTAGGGYTF,TGTGCCGGCACCGGGACCGCAGGGGGCGGCTACACCTTC
TRBD2,NA,TRBJ2-1,TRBV5-4,CASTPLAGNENEQFF,TGTGCCAGCACCCCACTAGCGGGGAATGAGAATGAGCAGTTCTTC
NA,NA,TRBJ2-5,TRBV11-2,CASSFPGSRGETQYF,TGTGCCAGCAGCTTCCCCGGATCTCGGGGAGAGACCCAGTACTTC
TRBD2,NA,TRBJ2-3,TRBV5-1,CASSLRAGGPRTDTQYF,TGCGCCAGCAGCTTGAGGGCGGGAGGGCCGCGCACAGATACGCAGTATTTT
TRBD1,once,TRBJ1-1,TRBV25-1,CASSEPGQGIAEAFF,TGTGCCAGCAGTGAGCCCGGACAGGGTATAGCTGAAGCTTTCTTT
NA,NA,TRBJ2-3,TRBV14,CASSSYGSTQYF,TGTGCCAGCAGCTCCTACGGGTCTACGCAGTATTTT
TRBD1,NA,TRBJ1-1,TRBV27,CASSQTRTGPEAFF,TGTGCCAGCAGTCAAACGAGGACAGGTCCCGAAGCTTTCTTT
NA,NA,TRBJ1-1,TRBV7-2,CASSSYLRTEAFF,TGTGCCAGCAGCTCCTACTTACGTACTGAAGCTTTCTTT
NA,many,TRBJ1-1,TRBV28,CASSRAVTEAFF,TGTGCCAGCAGCCGGGCCGTCACTGAAGCTTTCTTT
NA,once,TRBJ1-1,TRBV2,CASRTSLVAAFF,TGTGCCAGCAGGACAAGTTTGGTAGCGGCTTTCTTT
TRBD2,NA,TRBJ2-2,TRBV27,CASQQAGGGNTGGLFF,TGTGCCAGCCAACAAGCGGGAGGCGGGAACACCGGGGGGCTGTTTTTT
NA,once,TRBJ2-1,TRBV5-1,CASSFGGDYNEQFF,TGCGCCAGCAGCTTTGGCGGGGACTACAATGAGCAGTTCTTC
NA,once,TRBJ2-3,TRBV28,CASSLSVRNTQYF,TGTGCCAGCAGTTTATCTGTCCGGAATACGCAGTATTTT
TRBD2,NA,TRBJ2-7,TRBV6-1,CASSELAGGLWEQYF,TGTGCCAGCAGTGAGTTAGCGGGAGGGCTTTGGGAGCAGTACTTC
TRBD1,NA,TRBJ1-1,TRBV6-5,CASRLDRGAVAFF,TGTGCCAGCAGACTTGACAGGGGAGCTGTAGCTTTCTTT
NA,NA,TRBJ2-6,TRBV7-8,CASSSSQSSGANVLTF,TGTGCCAGCAGCTCGTCGCAAAGCTCTGGGGCCAACGTCCTGACTTTC